Presented here are 2 T cell receptor beta chains from one specimen sequenced in a study of blood T cell repertoires in COVID-19. The protocol was immunoSEQ multiplex PCR, while the TCRdb copy is restricted to in-frame clones and leaves out a portion. This table has about 90,000 clones, about nine tenths appearing once. The material sequenced was peripheral blood. The receptors were gathered from a human donor with active COVID-19. The donor label of this sample is uncertain.

The chain joins TRBV6-5 to TRBJ2-1; D might be TRBD2 (6 bases). Germline V lookup: CDR1 MNHEY, CDR2 SVGAGI. Deletions cut 6 bases from V and 5 bases from J, with 17 bases between. The CDR3 has 15 residues. The CDR3 coding sequence is TGTGCCAGCAGGTTTTTCGCCGGGGGAGACAATGAGCAGTTCTTC. Translation gives CASRFFAGGDNEQFF.

The genes are TRBV12-2 and TRBJ2-7; no check of the table's D call, TRBD1, against the DNA was made. TRBV12-2 is a listed pseudogene. The CDR3 loop spans 15 amino acids. For the CDR3, the DNA is TGTGCAAGTCGCTTAGGTCGACAGAGCTACTACGAGCAGTACTTC. It yields the protein CASRLGRQSYYEQYF.